A selection of T cell receptor beta chains follows, all from one sample in a study of human T cells and chemical hapten exposure. TCRdb reprocessed the RACE reads via MiXCR and lists one record per CDR3 protein. The sample includes around 200,000 distinct CDR3 sequences, about 25% seen only once; the top ten take 2% to 2.5%. The input for sequencing was whole blood, taken in connection with sensitization to the hapten diphenylcyclopropenone (DPC). Receptor source: a woman in her thirties or forties with alopecia areata. Some clones in this sample may be carry-over from other donors' samples. Each CDR3 is given with its conserved first and last residue. A D gene is named only where the DNA matches it firmly. Not all rows give a size; the values are once, few, many and, for expanded clones, a class.

TRBV4-3	TRBJ1-2	TRBD1	many	CASSPTQQGNYGYTF	TGCGCCAGCAGCCCAACACAACAGGGGAACTATGGCTACACCTTC
TRBV7-9	TRBJ2-3	NA	NA	CASSPGKTDRTDTQYF	TGTGCCAGCAGCCCCGGGAAGACAGACCGCACAGATACGCAGTATTTT
TRBV12-3/TRBV12-4	TRBJ1-5	NA	NA	CASSFLQGPQHF	TGTGCCAGCAGTTTTCTCCAGGGGCCCCAGCATTTT
TRBV10-3	TRBJ1-4	NA	NA	CAIRSEPLNEKLFF	TGTGCCATCAGATCAGAGCCTCTTAATGAAAAACTGTTTTTT
TRBV7-3	TRBJ2-3	NA	few	CASSPTRNTDTQYF	TGTGCCAGCAGCCCGACCAGGAACACAGATACGCAGTATTTT
TRBV12-3/TRBV12-4	TRBJ2-7	TRBD1	many	CASSPTGTVSYEQYF	TGTGCCAGCAGTCCTACCGGGACAGTATCCTACGAGCAGTACTTC
TRBV6-2/TRBV6-3	TRBJ2-7	TRBD2	few	CASSPTSGRAHEQYF	TGTGCCAGCAGCCCTACTAGCGGGAGGGCCCACGAGCAGTACTTC
TRBV4-1	TRBJ2-1	NA	NA	CASRLTTGPSSYNEQFF	TGCGCCAGCAGGCTTACAACCGGGCCAAGCTCCTACAATGAGCAGTTCTTC
TRBV29-1	TRBJ2-1	TRBD2	many	CSVGGRARNEQFF	TGCAGCGTTGGCGGGAGAGCCAGGAATGAGCAGTTCTTC
TRBV27	TRBJ1-5	TRBD1	NA	CASRKGGGYSNQPQHF	TGTGCCAGCAGGAAAGGGGGCGGGTATAGCAATCAGCCCCAGCATTTT
TRBV9	TRBJ2-7	NA	once	CASSSDPGHEQYF	TGTGCCAGCAGCTCAGACCCGGGCCACGAGCAGTACTTC